This TCR beta chain appears in the sequencing data of a study of shared clonotypes between healthy human individuals. Losses at the gene ends were 6 bases for V and 6 bases for J; bases not matched to a gene: 11. This CDR3 has 17 residues. The germline V gene encodes CDR1 MNHEY and CDR2 SMNVEV (reference sequence). This clone was counted once. Naivety among CD8 cells was defined by CD45RO negativity and positive CCR7 selection, thereby excluding terminally differentiated effector memory CD45RA+ cells. Sequencing used immunoSEQ multiplex PCR; TCRdb keeps in-frame clones, though not all of them. In the table there are hundreds of thousands of clones, over 95% of which are singletons.

The clonotype originates from a woman in her twenties or thirties in good health. The chain carries TRBV27 and TRBJ2-3; 14 positions match TRBD2. Sequencing input: naive CD8+ T cells sorted from blood. CDR3 loop: CASSTGTSGSGGDTQYF. The CDR3 DNA reads TGTGCCAGCAGCACCGGGACTAGCGGGAGCGGAGGGGATACGCAGTATTTT.